The sequence of this T cell receptor beta chain was determined in a study of blood T cell repertoires in COVID-19. Those designated as exposed participants met a COVID-19 case within 2 weeks before study entry. This table comes from immunoSEQ multiplex PCR, and its TCRdb copy is limited to in-frame clones, with some not included. The sample holds some 340,000 clones; roughly 90% are singletons and the top ten take about 4%. In its sample, this clone was seen once. Other DNA sequences from this sample encode an identical CDR3 as well. Per the germline V gene, CDR1 is SGHTA and CDR2 is FQGNSA. This CDR3 is 13 amino acids long. The ends were cut back, 3 bases at V and 4 bases at J, with 9 bases in the middle.

The TCR comes from a woman aged 30 to 39 who had been exposed to COVID-19. The V and J genes are TRBV7-2 and TRBJ1-2; D ambiguous. The source material was PBMCs or T cells enriched from blood (not recorded which). In DNA, the CDR3 is TGTGCCAGCAGCTTCACGGGATCCTATGGCTACACCTTC. It is translated as CASSFTGSYGYTF.